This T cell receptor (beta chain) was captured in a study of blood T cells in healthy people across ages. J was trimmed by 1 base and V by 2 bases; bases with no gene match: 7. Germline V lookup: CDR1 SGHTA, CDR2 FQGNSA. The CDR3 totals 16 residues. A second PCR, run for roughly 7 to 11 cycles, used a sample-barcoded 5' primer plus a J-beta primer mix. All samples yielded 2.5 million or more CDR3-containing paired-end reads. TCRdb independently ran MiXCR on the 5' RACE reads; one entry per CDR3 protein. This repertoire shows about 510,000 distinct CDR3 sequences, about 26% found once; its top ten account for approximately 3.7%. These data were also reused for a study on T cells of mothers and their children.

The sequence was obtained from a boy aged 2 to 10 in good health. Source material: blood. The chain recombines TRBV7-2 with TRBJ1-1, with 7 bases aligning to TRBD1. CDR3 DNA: TGTGCCAGCAGCTTACAGGGGGGATATTCGAACACTGAAGCTTTCTTT. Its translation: CASSLQGGYSNTEAFF.